The present T cell receptor (beta chain) was sequenced within a study of blood T cell repertoires in COVID-19. As for the study in general: From the United States, Italy and Spain came samples of acute and convalescent COVID-19. Sample material is recorded as cDNA or gDNA derived from T cells, B-cell-depleted T cells, or PBMCs.

Method: immunoSEQ multiplex PCR; TCRdb's copy keeps in-frame clones and lacks some. This repertoire shows 310,000 or so clones, approximately 90% found once; its top ten account for 2.2%. The table lists this clone with a count of one. One Seattle source followed patients from active infection through their disease course. The sequence derives from a woman aged 25 to 39 with COVID-19, enrolled during active disease. Source material: peripheral blood.

CDR3 loop: CASSEIQPNQPQHF. CDR3 in DNA: TGTGCCAGCAGTGAAATACAGCCTAATCAGCCCCAGCATTTT. This chain joins TRBV6-1 and TRBJ1-5; D call uncertain. Per the germline V gene, CDR1 is MNHNS and CDR2 is SASEGT. Trimming cost V 2 bases and J 4 bases, with 9 bases left between them. The CDR3 is 14 amino acids.